The sequence of this T cell receptor beta chain was determined in a study of blood T cell repertoires in COVID-19. Study information: From the United States, Italy and Spain came samples of acute and convalescent COVID-19. In each case, the material was cDNA or gDNA derived from T cells, B-cell-depleted T cells, or PBMCs.

Germline-derived CDR1 and CDR2 are LGHDT and YNNKEL (reference sequence). CDR3 length: 15 amino acids. The junction had 10 bases not matched to a gene; V was cut back by 4 bases and J by 8 bases. Original processing notes: By means of reference gene primer amplification, nucleated cell counts were estimated. Repertoires were generated with immunoSEQ multiplex PCR, while TCRdb's copy carries only in-frame clones and drops some. V and J calls and clone size follow that table, whereas D and trimming were derived from the DNA. The profile shows just under 150,000 clones, approximately 86% of them singletons.

V is TRBV3-1 (or the pseudogene TRBV3-2) and J is TRBJ1-2; 10 bases map to TRBD1. The sequence was obtained from a woman aged 45 to 65 with acute or convalescent COVID-19. The source material was peripheral blood. CDR3 residues: CASSLNRQGAEGYTF. The CDR3 DNA sequence: TGTGCCAGCAGCCTCAACCGACAGGGGGCAGAGGGCTACACCTTC.